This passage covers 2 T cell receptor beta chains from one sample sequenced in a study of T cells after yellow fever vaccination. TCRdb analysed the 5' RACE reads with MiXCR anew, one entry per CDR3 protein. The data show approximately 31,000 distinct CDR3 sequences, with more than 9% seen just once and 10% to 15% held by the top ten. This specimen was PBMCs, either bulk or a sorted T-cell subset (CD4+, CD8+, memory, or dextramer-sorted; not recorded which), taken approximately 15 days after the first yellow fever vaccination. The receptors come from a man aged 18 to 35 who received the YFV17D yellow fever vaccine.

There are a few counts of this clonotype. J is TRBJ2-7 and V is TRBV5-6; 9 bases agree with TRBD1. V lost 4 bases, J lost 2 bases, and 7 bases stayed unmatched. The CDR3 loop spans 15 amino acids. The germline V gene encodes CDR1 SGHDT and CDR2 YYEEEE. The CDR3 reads CASSRGGTGPYEQYF. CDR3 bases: TGTGCCAGCAGCCGGGGCGGGACAGGGCCCTACGAGCAGTACTTC.

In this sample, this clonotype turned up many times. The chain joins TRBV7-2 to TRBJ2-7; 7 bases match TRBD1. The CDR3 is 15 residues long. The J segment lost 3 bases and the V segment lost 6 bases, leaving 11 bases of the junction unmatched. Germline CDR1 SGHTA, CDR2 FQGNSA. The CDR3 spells CASSTSRTGRYEQYF. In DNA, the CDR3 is TGTGCCAGCAGTACTTCCCGGACAGGACGCTACGAGCAGTACTTC.